The rows below give T cell receptor beta chains drawn from one sample of a study of a mutant IDH1 vaccine in newly diagnosed glioma. Sequenced by immunoSEQ multiplex PCR; TCRdb stores in-frame clones only, minus some. The table shows fewer than 65,000 clones, with around 80% occurring only once. The material sequenced was PBMCs, taken from a glioma patient treated with radiotherapy, temozolomide or both. These receptors came from a woman aged 40 to 49 with glioma. CDR3s leave out the opening cysteine and the closing phenylalanine or tryptophan. Fields, in order: clone size, J gene, V gene, CDR3 protein. Rows give clone size only sometimes, using once, few, many, or a class for an expanded clone.

clone size: NA
J gene: TRBJ2-7
V gene: TRBV4-1
CDR3 protein: ASSLDRGYEQY

clone size: few
J gene: TRBJ2-1
V gene: TRBV7-7
CDR3 protein: ASSPGPPLNEQF

clone size: once
J gene: TRBJ2-3
V gene: TRBV10-3
CDR3 protein: AISEPGRTSGGLTDTQY

clone size: NA
J gene: TRBJ1-6
V gene: TRBV4-3
CDR3 protein: ASSQDRGGGYNSPLH

clone size: NA
J gene: TRBJ1-3
V gene: TRBV2
CDR3 protein: ASSAMVLSSGNTIY

clone size: NA
J gene: TRBJ1-5
V gene: TRBV7-2
CDR3 protein: ASGDTHNQPQH

clone size: NA
J gene: TRBJ1-1
V gene: TRBV6-5
CDR3 protein: ASSYTWSTEAF

clone size: NA
J gene: TRBJ2-1
V gene: TRBV14
CDR3 protein: ASSQDAAYNEQF

clone size: NA
J gene: TRBJ2-4
V gene: TRBV6-1
CDR3 protein: ASSEGTGTIQY

clone size: NA
J gene: TRBJ2-7
V gene: TRBV10-3
CDR3 protein: AISESVGIEQY

clone size: NA
J gene: TRBJ2-1
V gene: TRBV19
CDR3 protein: ATTPAGVVNEQF

clone size: once
J gene: TRBJ1-5
V gene: TRBV10-3
CDR3 protein: AITPRWTGANQPQH

clone size: NA
J gene: TRBJ2-6
V gene: TRBV7-2
CDR3 protein: ANTPLSGANVLT

clone size: NA
J gene: TRBJ2-7
V gene: TRBV15
CDR3 protein: ATSRIRPEDEQY

clone size: NA
J gene: TRBJ2-5
V gene: TRBV2
CDR3 protein: ALGRDRPQETQY

clone size: NA
J gene: TRBJ2-1
V gene: TRBV6-5
CDR3 protein: ASSYSLLASYNEQF

clone size: NA
J gene: TRBJ1-1
V gene: TRBV6-6
CDR3 protein: ASSSSAGGGTEAF

clone size: once
J gene: TRBJ2-5
V gene: TRBV6-5
CDR3 protein: ASAGWGSKTQY

clone size: NA
J gene: TRBJ1-1
V gene: TRBV6-5
CDR3 protein: ASSYSGGTVNTEAF

clone size: NA
J gene: TRBJ2-5
V gene: TRBV5-4
CDR3 protein: ASSEDLGTQETQY

clone size: NA
J gene: TRBJ2-5
V gene: TRBV6-5
CDR3 protein: ASSYLAFGKQETQY

clone size: once
J gene: TRBJ2-7
V gene: TRBV30
CDR3 protein: AWGGLAGATYEQY

clone size: NA
J gene: TRBJ1-5
V gene: TRBV4-1
CDR3 protein: ASSQWQDLRNQPQH

clone size: NA
J gene: TRBJ2-7
V gene: TRBV4-1
CDR3 protein: ASSLRQGSYEQY

clone size: few
J gene: TRBJ1-2
V gene: TRBV6-5
CDR3 protein: ASSKSRGTYGYT

clone size: NA
J gene: TRBJ1-1
V gene: TRBV5-1
CDR3 protein: ASSFQIYTEAF

clone size: few
J gene: TRBJ1-2
V gene: TRBV5-1
CDR3 protein: ASSPLPGQGNGYT

clone size: NA
J gene: TRBJ2-2
V gene: TRBV6-5
CDR3 protein: ASSYSSGTGELF

clone size: NA
J gene: TRBJ2-7
V gene: TRBV6-1
CDR3 protein: ASEQGATYEQY